The TCR beta chain under discussion was sequenced for a study of CD8 T cells in ankylosing spondylitis. Study-level results: About 8 highly homologous variants made up a TCR beta motif, and this motif appeared characteristic of ankylosing spondylitis blood. Prior work had noted some motif variants in reactive arthritis blood and synovial fluid.

Between the trimmed V and J ends, which lost 6 bases and 7 bases, there was a span of 12 bases. The CDR3 loop spans 12 amino acids. The germline V gene encodes CDR1 SQVTM and CDR2 ANQGSEA. About this clonotype: Antigen specificity is unknown.

TCRdb called the 5' RACE reads again in MiXCR, with one record for every CDR3 protein. The table shows about 360,000 distinct CDR3 sequences, with approximately 22% occurring only once. Specimen: blood, either unsorted or a sorted T cell fraction (not recorded which). The sequence was obtained from a male donor with ankylosing spondylitis or in good health (not recorded which). This chain joins TRBV29-1 and TRBJ1-4; D might be TRBD1 (5 bases). This CDR3 is CSVGGAGEKLFF. CDR3 nucleotide sequence: TGCAGCGTAGGAGGGGCGGGTGAAAAACTGTTTTTT.